This is a list of T cell receptor beta chains from one sample in a study of cytomegalovirus exposure and HLA in healthy donors. Sequencing used immunoSEQ multiplex PCR; TCRdb keeps in-frame clones, though not all of them. Of about 160,000 clones in the sample, approximately 85% were seen once. Source material: PBMCs. The source of these receptors is a girl under 10 years old in good health and CMV-seropositive. Each CDR3 is given with its conserved first and last residue. A D gene is named only where the DNA matches it firmly. Expanded clones get a size class; other rows say once, few or many, or leave the size out.

j_gene,v_gene,abundance,d_gene,CDR3aa,CDR3nt
TRBJ2-5,TRBV12-5,.,TRBD2,CASGRGELETQYF,TGTGCTAGTGGTCGGGGGGAGTTAGAGACCCAGTACTTC
TRBJ2-3,TRBV4-1,.,.,CASRADYRSTDTQYF,TGCGCCAGCAGGGCCGACTATCGTAGCACAGATACGCAGTATTTT
TRBJ2-5,TRBV28,.,TRBD2,CASSKAGGIQETQYF,TGTGCCAGCAGTAAAGCGGGAGGCATCCAAGAGACCCAGTACTTC
TRBJ1-2,TRBV6-6,.,TRBD1,CASSYTRTGDYGYTF,TGTGCCAGCAGTTACACGCGGACAGGGGACTATGGCTACACCTTC
TRBJ2-7,TRBV30,.,.,CAWNLAAYEQYF,TGTGCCTGGAACCTAGCCGCCTACGAGCAGTACTTC
TRBJ2-6,TRBV6-5,.,.,CASSYSGSSGANVLTF,TGTGCCAGCAGTTACTCGGGGAGCTCTGGGGCCAACGTCCTGACTTTC
TRBJ1-2,TRBV6-5,.,.,CASSTRQVANYGYTF,TGTGCCAGCAGTACCAGACAGGTGGCTAACTATGGCTACACCTTC
TRBJ2-1,TRBV7-3,.,.,CASSLGEGYNEQFF,TGTGCCAGCAGCTTGGGCGAGGGATACAATGAGCAGTTCTTC
TRBJ2-1,TRBV19,.,.,CASSIGGNNEQFF,TGTGCCAGTAGTATAGGCGGGAATAATGAGCAGTTCTTC
TRBJ2-2,TRBV5-1,.,.,CASQETGTGELFF,TGCGCCAGCCAGGAAACAGGCACCGGGGAGCTGTTTTTT
TRBJ2-1,TRBV4-1,.,TRBD2,CASSRTSGRAHEQFF,TGCGCCAGCAGCCGAACTAGCGGGAGGGCACATGAGCAGTTCTTC
TRBJ2-3,TRBV29-1,.,TRBD2,CSVDTSGATDTQYF,TGCAGCGTGGATACTAGCGGAGCCACAGATACGCAGTATTTT
TRBJ2-3,TRBV6-4,.,.,CASSDGGNADTQYF,TGTGCCAGCAGTGATGGGGGGAACGCAGATACGCAGTATTTT
TRBJ2-7,TRBV5-1,once,.,CASSLLASSYEQYF,TGCGCCAGCAGCTTATTGGCCAGCTCCTACGAGCAGTACTTC
TRBJ2-4,TRBV4-1,.,.,CASSQDGQGLAKNIQYF,TGCGCCAGCAGCCAAGATGGGCAGGGCTTAGCCAAAAACATTCAGTACTTC
TRBJ1-2,TRBV5-6,.,.,CASSFPDNYGYTF,TGTGCCAGCAGCTTCCCAGATAACTATGGCTACACCTTC
TRBJ1-5,TRBV27,.,TRBD1,CASSTQTDRGVGQPQHF,TGTGCCAGCAGTACACAAACGGACAGGGGGGTCGGTCAGCCCCAGCATTTT
TRBJ2-1,TRBV27,.,TRBD2,CASSLGSGSDEQFF,TGTGCCAGCAGTTTAGGTAGCGGGAGTGATGAGCAGTTCTTC
TRBJ2-1,TRBV5-1,once,TRBD2,CASSPTPGGVNEQFF,TGCGCCAGCAGCCCGACCCCCGGGGGGGTCAATGAGCAGTTCTTC
TRBJ2-3,TRBV30,.,.,CAWNWGRHTQYF,TGTGCCTGGAATTGGGGCCGCCATACGCAGTATTTT
TRBJ1-1,TRBV29-1,few,.,CSVVGRGRTEAFF,TGCAGCGTTGTCGGCAGGGGTAGGACTGAAGCTTTCTTT
TRBJ1-2,TRBV30,.,.,CAWSVQKYGYTF,TGTGCCTGGAGTGTACAGAAGTATGGCTACACCTTC
TRBJ2-5,TRBV30,.,.,CAWSFRRDETQYF,TGTGCCTGGAGTTTCCGGCGGGACGAGACCCAGTACTTC
TRBJ1-2,TRBV12-5,once,.,CASGLQGRSYGYTF,TGTGCTAGTGGTTTACAGGGAAGGAGCTATGGCTACACCTTC
TRBJ1-4,TRBV5-6,.,TRBD1,CASSLTGTDEKLFF,TGTGCCAGCAGCTTGACAGGGACAGATGAAAAACTGTTTTTT
TRBJ2-3,TRBV29-1,few,.,CSVSTDTQYF,TGCAGCGTTTCAACAGATACGCAGTATTTT
TRBJ2-3,TRBV4-2,.,TRBD2,CASSQQVSGGTREGRGSWTQYF,TGTGCCAGCAGCCAGCAGGTATCGGGGGGAACGCGGGAGGGCCGTGGTTCTTGGACGCAGTATTTT
TRBJ1-1,TRBV29-1,once,TRBD1,CSVVQGMNTEAFF,TGCAGCGTCGTACAGGGGATGAACACTGAAGCTTTCTTT
TRBJ2-3,TRBV5-4,once,TRBD2,CASSSGLAANTQYF,TGTGCCAGCAGCTCTGGACTAGCGGCTAATACGCAGTATTTT
TRBJ2-1,TRBV5-1,.,.,CASSLGVAAYNEQFF,TGCGCCAGCTCCCTAGGAGTAGCGGCTTACAATGAGCAGTTCTTC
TRBJ2-1,TRBV9,.,.,CASSVPPGSGEQFF,TGTGCCAGCAGCGTCCCTCCCGGGAGTGGTGAGCAGTTCTTC
TRBJ2-3,TRBV27,.,.,CASWNGGIEIRPPYTQYF,TGTGCCAGCTGGAATGGCGGGATAGAAATAAGGCCCCCCTATACGCAGTATTTT
TRBJ2-3,TRBV5-5,.,TRBD1,CASSHGTGMSTDTQYF,TGTGCCAGCAGCCATGGGACAGGGATGAGCACAGATACGCAGTATTTT
TRBJ2-1,TRBV30,.,TRBD1,CALPGTGGINEQFF,TGTGCTTTGCCGGGGACAGGGGGAATCAATGAGCAGTTCTTC
TRBJ2-7,TRBV6-1,.,TRBD2,CASSGSGRAGEQYF,TGTGCCAGCAGTGGAAGCGGGAGGGCTGGCGAGCAGTACTTC
TRBJ1-2,TRBV28,.,.,CASSPGTNYGYTF,TGTGCCAGCAGCCCTGGGACAAACTATGGCTACACCTTC
TRBJ1-5,TRBV27,.,.,CASKNQGTNQPQHF,TGTGCCAGCAAAAACCAGGGTACCAATCAGCCCCAGCATTTT
TRBJ2-3,TRBV4-2,.,TRBD2,CASSQAEFGTSGSDTQYF,TGTGCCAGCAGCCAAGCGGAGTTCGGGACTAGCGGGAGTGATACGCAGTATTTT
TRBJ2-5,TRBV4-1,.,TRBD2,CASSQAFPGTSGKVGETQYF,TGCGCCAGCAGCCAAGCTTTCCCCGGGACTAGCGGGAAAGTGGGAGAGACCCAGTACTTC
TRBJ1-1,TRBV4-2,once,TRBD1,CASSQDQTGAMNTEAFF,TGTGCCAGCAGCCAAGATCAGACAGGGGCCATGAACACTGAAGCTTTCTTT
TRBJ2-5,TRBV4-1,.,.,CASSQGQLQETQYF,TGCGCCAGCAGCCAAGGGCAGTTACAAGAGACCCAGTACTTC
TRBJ2-7,TRBV6-1,.,.,CASSLDRRTYEQYF,TGTGCCAGCAGCCTTGACAGGAGAACCTACGAGCAGTACTTC
TRBJ2-7,TRBV5-8,.,.,CASSLRLGTGVDEQYF,TGTGCCAGCAGCTTGCGGTTGGGAACGGGAGTTGATGAGCAGTACTTC
TRBJ2-6,TRBV5-1,.,TRBD1,CASSTRQGRSGANVLTF,TGCGCCAGCAGCACGCGACAGGGTCGATCTGGGGCCAACGTCCTGACTTTC
TRBJ1-1,TRBV30,.,TRBD1,CAWRWVTGGTEAFF,TGTGCCTGGAGATGGGTCACAGGGGGCACTGAAGCTTTCTTT
TRBJ1-1,TRBV6-1,.,.,CASRQDMNTEAFF,TGTGCCAGCAGACAGGACATGAACACTGAAGCTTTCTTT
TRBJ1-1,TRBV9,.,.,CASSVAGGRTEAFF,TGTGCCAGCAGCGTAGCTGGGGGGAGAACTGAAGCTTTCTTT